What follows describes a single TCR beta chain. This clone's antigen is unknown. No per-base quality is available; no much larger clone lies one base away. At the junction V is shortened by 5 bases and J by 3 bases; bases outside the gene matches: 2. The CDR3 goes from the cysteine to the phenylalanine over 13 residues. Solely the CDR3 DNA is kept, with 39 bases framed from the first base. CDR1 and CDR2, looked up from the germline V gene, are SGHTA and FQGNSA. In the prospective study, participants were roughly 18 to 100 years old, resided in about two dozen geographic areas of the United States, and were enrolled through a virtual design. In the prospective study, participants were assigned to cohorts based on the clinical history participants reported in a screening survey and a study questionnaire. In the prospective study, mobile phlebotomists collected whole blood, serum and a nasopharyngeal or oropharyngeal swab from each participant. Prospective study participants could optionally give additional blood draws and questionnaires over an approximately two-month period. Before DNA extraction, prospective study blood samples were shipped either frozen or at room temperature.

The data stem from a study of blood T cell repertoires in COVID-19 (dated by TCRdb to 2019 to 2021). Broadly, across the study: The collaborator samples originated in the United States, Italy and Spain and spanned the acute and convalescent phases of COVID-19. The material from the prospective study consisted of cDNA or gDNA derived from T cells, B-cell-depleted T cells, or PBMCs. Subjects who had been exposed to COVID-19, were actively infected with it, or had recovered from it provided the deeply sampled blood TCRbeta repertoires that made up the dataset. The repertoires were released in a freely available public database meant as a resource for research on the immune response to SARS-CoV-2. The samples were drawn from two sources: the first 160 participants of the ongoing ImmuneRACE study, and 950 to 1,500 subjects contributed by 6 global collaborators. Nearly every sample came with metadata listing a de-identified subject ID, COVID-19 status, age in years and sex. Where HLA class I and class II types were available, the types were taken from metadata supplied by the sample provider, not from assay-based typing.

Summary of the overall study and its limitations: The amount of clinical and demographic metadata varied by source and participant and was provided uncurated.

TCRbeta CDR3 regions were amplified from genomic DNA by means of the immunoSEQ Assay, a bias-controlled multiplex PCR. Per the authors' processing: The number of nucleated cells in each sample was estimated by amplification of reference gene primers within the assay. Sequence reads were collapsed and filtered to measure the absolute abundance of every unique TCRbeta CDR3 rearrangement. Productive Simpson clonality was computed per sample as the square root of Simpson's diversity index over productive rearrangements. What TCRdb holds here is the immuneACCESS table cut down to in-frame rearrangements. Part of the clones is not present; checked against another copy, under half of the missing clones reflect an unresolved V gene, and the others are unexplained. V, J and clone size reflect that table, while D and trimming were determined from the DNA. The sample data list around 78,000 clones, and about 89% of these were observed just once. The ten largest account for under 1.5% of the sample.

The clonotype originates from a woman aged 50 to 60 with acute COVID-19. The sample was PBMCs or T cells enriched from blood (not recorded which). The V gene is TRBV7-2 and the J gene is TRBJ2-7, with 9 central nucleotides matching TRBD2. This receptor carries the CDR3 CASSAGGSYEQYF. The sequence in DNA is TGTGCCAGCAGCGCGGGGGGGAGCTACGAGCAGTACTTC.